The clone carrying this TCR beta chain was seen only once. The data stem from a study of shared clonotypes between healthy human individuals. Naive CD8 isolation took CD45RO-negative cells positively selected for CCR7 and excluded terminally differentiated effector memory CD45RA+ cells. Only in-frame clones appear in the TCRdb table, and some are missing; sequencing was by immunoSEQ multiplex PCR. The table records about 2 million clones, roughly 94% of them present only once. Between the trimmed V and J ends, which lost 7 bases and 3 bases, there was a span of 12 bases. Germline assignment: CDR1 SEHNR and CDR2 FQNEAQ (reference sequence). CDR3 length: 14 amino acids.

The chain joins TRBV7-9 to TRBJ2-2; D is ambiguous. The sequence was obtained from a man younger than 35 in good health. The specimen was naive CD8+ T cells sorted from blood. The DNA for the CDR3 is TGTGCCAGCATAGACCGGGCGCACACCGGGGAGCTGTTTTTT. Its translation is CASIDRAHTGELFF.